The sequence of this TCR beta chain was determined in a study of T cell responses to AZD1222 COVID-19 vaccine. General observations from the study: The donors showed a predominance of white British ancestry and of females, with possible underestimation of clonal diversity. Compared with day 0, the breadth and depth of the Spike-specific TCR repertoire rose significantly after two doses of AZD1222.

As regards this clone: Its matching antigen is unknown.

Germline trimming cut 6 bases from V and 3 bases from J; bases unmatched to any gene: 2. The germline V gene encodes CDR1 SGHTA and CDR2 FQGNSA. This CDR3 region has 14 residues. Some second doses came at about 4 weeks and others at about 12 weeks; these were pooled. Method: immunoSEQ multiplex PCR; TCRdb's copy keeps in-frame clones and lacks some. The top ten clones hold about 10% of a sample with fewer than 110,000 clones, 80% to 90% of them seen once. The receptor comes from an adult who received the AZD1222 COVID-19 vaccine. V gene TRBV7-2 combines with J gene TRBJ2-3; 11 bases are shared with TRBD2. The sequencing used peripheral blood, collected 28 days after the second AZD1222 dose. The CDR3 protein is CASRVAGGTDTQYF. CDR3 coding DNA: TGTGCCAGCAGAGTAGCGGGAGGGACAGATACGCAGTATTTT.